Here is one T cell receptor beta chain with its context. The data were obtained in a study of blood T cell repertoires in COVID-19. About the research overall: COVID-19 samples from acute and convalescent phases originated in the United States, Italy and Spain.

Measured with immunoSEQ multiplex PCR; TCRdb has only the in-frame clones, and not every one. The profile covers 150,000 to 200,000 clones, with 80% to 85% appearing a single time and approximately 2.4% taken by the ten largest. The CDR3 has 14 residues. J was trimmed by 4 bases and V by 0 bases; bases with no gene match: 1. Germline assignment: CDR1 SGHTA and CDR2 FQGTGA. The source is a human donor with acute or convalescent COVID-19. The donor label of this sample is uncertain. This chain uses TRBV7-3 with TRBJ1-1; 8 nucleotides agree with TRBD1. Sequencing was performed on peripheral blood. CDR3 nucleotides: TGTGCCAGCAGCTTAACTCAGGGGGCCACTGAAGCTTTCTTT. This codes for CASSLTQGATEAFF.